One and the same sample provided the 8 T cell receptor beta chains below, sequenced in a study of T cells in Graves' hyperthyroidism and ophthalmopathy. TCR beta CDR3 region amplification was performed from RNA transcripts. HTBI primers were used for first-round RT-PCR of the TCR CDR3. TCRdb fed the multiplex PCR reads into MiXCR, producing one record per CDR3 protein. Among approximately 690,000 distinct CDR3 sequences listed, about 15% were seen once. Sequenced input: blood. All receptors come from a woman aged 45-59 years with Graves' ophthalmopathy.

This clonotype was detected only a few times. The chain has TRBV7-9 and TRBJ1-6, with no clear D. From germline, CDR1 is SEHNR and CDR2 FQNEAQ (reference sequence). This CDR3 spans 17 amino acids. V gave up 0 bases and J gave up 7 bases, with 16 bases separating them. The CDR3 is CASSLAPGIEYNSPLHF. The CDR3 DNA follows: TGTGCCAGCAGCTTAGCCCCGGGAATTGAGTACAATTCACCCCTCCACTTT.

This clonotype has ten or more counts. V and J are TRBV6-2 or TRBV6-3 and TRBJ2-5, with TRBD2 matching over 9 bases. This CDR3 has 14 amino acids. The germline V gene has CDR1 MNHEY and CDR2 SVGEGT. V lost 6 bases to trimming and J lost 5 bases; unmatched junction nucleotides: 7. Written as DNA, the CDR3 is TGTGCCAGCAGCCCTCTAGCGGGAAGGGAGACCCAGTACTTC. This translates into CASSPLAGRETQYF.

This clonotype was counted between two and nine times. CDR3 region: CATSDNRDRRGTDTQYF. The CDR3 bases are TGTGCCACCAGTGATAACCGGGACAGAAGGGGGACAGATACGCAGTATTTT. This chain joins TRBV24-1 and TRBJ2-3; 7 bases align to TRBD1. The CDR3 has 17 amino acids. CDR1 KGHDR and CDR2 SFDVKD come from the germline V gene. V dropped 3 bases and J dropped 3; count of bases not matched to a gene: 11.

This clonotype was observed many times. V gene TRBV11-2 combines with J gene TRBJ2-1; a possible D gene is TRBD1 (5 bases). V lost 1 base and J lost 5, with 15 bases in between. There are 16 residues in the CDR3. Germline lookup yields CDR1 SGHAT and CDR2 FQNNGV. CDR3 bases: TGTGCCAGCAGCTTAGGTAGGGGTCTGGTCCACAATGAGCAGTTCTTC. This codes for CASSLGRGLVHNEQFF.

In this sample, this clonotype turned up many times. The gene calls are TRBV2 and TRBJ2-1, with TRBD2 matching over 9 bases. Germline V CDR1 and CDR2: SNHLY, FYNNEI. CDR3 length: 19 amino acids. With V trimmed by 2 bases and J by 7 bases, 18 bases remained unmatched. In nucleotides, the CDR3 is TGTGCCAGCAGTGAATGGGCAGGGCTCGCTAGCGGGACGGGTAATGAGCAGTTCTTC. This encodes CASSEWAGLASGTGNEQFF.

This clonotype was seen at least ten times. The chain links TRBV7-9 to TRBJ2-3; D call uncertain. There are 15 residues in the CDR3. The V end lost 1 base, the J end lost 3 bases, and 11 bases lay between the germline ends. In germline, CDR1 is SEHNR, CDR2 FQNEAQ (reference sequence). CDR3 sequence: CASSLGGVGTDTQYF. The CDR3, as DNA: TGTGCCAGCAGCTTAGGAGGAGTGGGGACAGATACGCAGTATTTT. Based on the CDR3 plus reference TRBV7-9 and TRBJ2-3, the full variable domain is DTGVSQNPRHKITKRGQNVTFRCDPISEHNRLYWYRQTLGQGPEFLTYFQNEAQLEKSRLLSDRFSAERPKGSFSTLEIQRTEQGDSAMYLCASSLGGVGTDTQYFGPGTRLTVL.

This clonotype was recorded a few times. This sequence joins TRBV9 and TRBJ2-5; 13 bases align to TRBD2. The V gene's germline CDR1 is SGDLS and CDR2 YYNGEE. The CDR3 is made up of 16 amino acids. V lost 1 base and J lost 3; bases outside the gene matches: 3. The DNA of the CDR3 is TGTGCCAGCAGCGTAACCGGGACTAGCGGGAAAGAGACCCAGTACTTC. Its translation is CASSVTGTSGKETQYF.

This chain uses TRBV4-2 with TRBJ2-7; maybe TRBD2 (6 bases). CDR1 is LGHNA and CDR2 is YNFKEQ in the germline V gene. The ends were cut back, 5 bases at V and 6 bases at J, with 26 bases in the middle. The CDR3 has 17 residues. The CDR3 is CASSEGARAGFSFEQYF. CDR3 nucleotide sequence: TGTGCCAGCAGCGAAGGGGCACGAGCGGGCTTTTCTTTCGAGCAGTACTTC.